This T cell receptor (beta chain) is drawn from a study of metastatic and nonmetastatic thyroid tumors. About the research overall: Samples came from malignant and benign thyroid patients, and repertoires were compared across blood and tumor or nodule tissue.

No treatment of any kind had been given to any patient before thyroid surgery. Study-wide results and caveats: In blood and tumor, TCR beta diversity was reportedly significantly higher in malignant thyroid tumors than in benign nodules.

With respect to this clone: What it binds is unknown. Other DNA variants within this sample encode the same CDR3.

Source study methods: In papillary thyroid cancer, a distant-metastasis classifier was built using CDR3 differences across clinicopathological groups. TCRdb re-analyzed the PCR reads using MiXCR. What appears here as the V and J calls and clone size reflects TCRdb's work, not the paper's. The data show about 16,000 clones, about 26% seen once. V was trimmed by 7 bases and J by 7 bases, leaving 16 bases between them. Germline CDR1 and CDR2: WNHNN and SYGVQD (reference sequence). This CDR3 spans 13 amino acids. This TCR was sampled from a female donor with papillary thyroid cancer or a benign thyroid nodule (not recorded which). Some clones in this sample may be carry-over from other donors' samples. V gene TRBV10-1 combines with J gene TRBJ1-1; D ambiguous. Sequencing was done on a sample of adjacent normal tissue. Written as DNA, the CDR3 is TGCGCCAGCAAAAGGCAGGTCGATGATGAAGCTTTCTTT. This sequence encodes CASKRQVDDEAFF.